Each of the 15 T cell receptor beta chains below was sequenced from the same sample in a study of blood T cell repertoires in COVID-19 (dated by TCRdb to 2018 to 2021). Library method: the immunoSEQ multiplex PCR assay. TCRdb obtained this table from immuneACCESS and retained in-frame rearrangements with V and J assigned. These tables miss some clones; where compared with another copy, unresolved V genes account for less than half of the shortfall, and the remainder is unexplained. This sample gives fewer than 700,000 clones in total; approximately 88% of them show up just once. 7.5% to 9% of the sample lies in the top ten. Sequencing input: peripheral blood. The receptor source for this set is a woman aged 50 to 60 with COVID-19, enrolled during active disease.

In its sample, this clone was seen a few times. The DNA for the CDR3 is TGTGCCAGCAGCTCTCAACTAGCTCCTGGAGAGACCCAGTACTTC. As protein: CASSSQLAPGETQYF. V and J are TRBV7-2 and TRBJ2-5, with D possibly matching TRBD2 (6 bases). Germline CDR1 is SGHTA and CDR2 is FQGNSA. The CDR3 sequence is 15 residues long. Deletions cut 4 bases from V and 4 bases from J, with 16 bases between.

The V call is TRBV10-3, the J call TRBJ2-1; D is unclear. Deletions cut 10 bases from V and 0 bases from J, with 13 bases between. From germline, CDR1 is ENHRY and CDR2 SYGVKD. This CDR3 has 14 amino acids. CDR3 sequence (DNA): TGTGCCACGCGGCCCTTGAGCTCCTACAATGAGCAGTTCTTC. Protein sequence: CATRPLSSYNEQFF.

The chain uses TRBV29-1 and TRBJ2-7; weak D call: TRBD1 (5 bases). The CDR3 spans 12 residues. Trimming took off 5 bases at V and 2 bases at J, with 10 bases between the two ends. Germline CDR1 reads SQVTM; CDR2 reads ANQGSEA. The CDR3 sequence is CSVQGRAYEQYF. The CDR3 DNA is TGCAGCGTTCAGGGAAGAGCCTACGAGCAGTACTTC.

This chain joins TRBV2 and TRBJ2-7, with TRBD1 matching over 9 bases. CDR1 and CDR2 (germline): SNHLY, FYNNEI. This CDR3 is built from 13 residues. The J segment lost 2 bases and the V segment lost 8 bases, leaving 4 bases of the junction unmatched. The chain's CDR3 is CASGQGITYEQYF. DNA for the CDR3: TGTGCCAGCGGACAGGGGATCACCTACGAGCAGTACTTC.

J is TRBJ2-1 and V is TRBV19; TRBD1 might be the D (5 bases). This CDR3 spans 16 amino acids. CDR1 is LNHDA, CDR2 SQIVND, per germline (reference sequence). Trimming pared 8 bases from V and 4 bases from J, leaving 21 bases between. CDR3 DNA sequence: TGTGCCAGTCATTCGACAGACCAGTCTCGTTACAATGAGCAGTTCTTC. Amino acids: CASHSTDQSRYNEQFF.

The V call is TRBV7-2, the J call TRBJ2-3; possible D gene TRBD2, 6 bases. The V gene lost 2 bases and the J gene lost 5 bases, with 8 bases spanning the gap. The CDR3 consists of 13 residues. Per germline, CDR1 SGHTA and CDR2 FQGNSA. The CDR3 region is CASSLSRGDTQYF. The CDR3 DNA reads TGTGCCAGCAGCTTATCGCGGGGAGATACGCAGTATTTT.

The chain joins TRBV7-2 to TRBJ1-2; a possible D gene is TRBD1 (5 bases). V gave up 2 bases and J gave up 7 bases, with 17 bases separating them. Germline CDR1 and CDR2: SGHTA and FQGNSA. This CDR3 contains 15 residues. The CDR3 sequence: CASSLIIGGIGGYTF. In DNA, the CDR3 is TGTGCCAGCAGCTTAATTATCGGGGGAATCGGTGGCTACACCTTC.

Only one count was recorded for this clone. The chain combines TRBV27 with TRBJ1-2, with 12 bases matching TRBD1. Germline V lookup: CDR1 MNHEY, CDR2 SMNVEV (reference sequence). V gave up 5 bases and J gave up 8 bases; unmatched junction bases: 15. CDR3 length: 17 residues. CDR3: CASSLRDRGQLIRGYTF. In nucleotides, the CDR3 is TGTGCCAGCAGTCTCCGGGACAGGGGGCAACTTATCCGGGGCTACACCTTC.

This clone was seen once. This specimen includes other DNA sequences encoding the same CDR3. The chain is built from TRBV3-1 (or the pseudogene TRBV3-2) and TRBJ1-1; D is ambiguous. The V gene lost 4 bases and the J gene lost 5 bases, with 11 bases spanning the gap. Per the germline V gene, CDR1 is LGHDT and CDR2 is YNNKEL (reference sequence). This CDR3 comprises 13 residues. CDR3 DNA sequence: TGTGCCAGCAGCCCCCGCGGTGGTACTGAAGCTTTCTTT. Translated: CASSPRGGTEAFF.

The rearrangement joins TRBV5-6 to TRBJ1-2; weak D call: TRBD1 (5 bases). Germline V lookup: CDR1 SGHDT, CDR2 YYEEEE. Deletions cut 7 bases from V and 10 bases from J, with 20 bases between. This CDR3 contains 13 residues. The DNA of the CDR3 is TGTGCCAGCCTCTCCGGGGGGATAGGGGACTACACCTTC. Encoded protein: CASLSGGIGDYTF. The full variable domain, rest sourced from reference TRBV5-6 and TRBJ1-2, is DAGVTQSPTHLIKTRGQQVTLRCSPKSGHDTVSWYQQALGQGPQFIFQYYEEEERQRGNFPDRFSGHQFPNYSSELNVNALLLGDSALYLCASLSGGIGDYTFGSGTRLTVV.

The rearrangement joins TRBV28 to TRBJ1-6, with TRBD1 identical over 9 bases. With 4 bases clipped from V and 14 bases from J, the junction kept 12 bases outside the gene matches. CDR1 is MDHEN and CDR2 is SYDVKM in the germline V gene. This CDR3 has 15 residues. CDR3 nucleotides: TGTGCCAGCAGTTCCCCGGGACAGGGAGGTCGGGCCCTCCACTTT. Translation: CASSSPGQGGRALHF.

This clone appeared once. J is TRBJ1-6 and V is TRBV27; TRBD1 agrees at 9 bases. V lost 6 bases, J lost 9 bases, and 6 bases stayed unmatched. This CDR3 spans 14 amino acids. From germline, CDR1 is MNHEY and CDR2 SMNVEV (reference sequence). For the CDR3, the DNA is TGTGCCAGCAGCCCCGGGACAGGGATTTCACCCCTCCACTTT. It yields the protein CASSPGTGISPLHF.

The CDR3 region has the DNA TGCGCCAGCAGCACCCAGGGGACCCTCTCTGGAAACACCATATATTTT. Translation: CASSTQGTLSGNTIYF. The chain couples TRBV5-1 to TRBJ1-3, with D possibly being TRBD1 (6 bases). Per the germline V gene, CDR1 is SGHRS and CDR2 is YFSETQ. Trimming cost V 4 bases and J 0 bases, with 14 bases left between them. The CDR3 length is 16 residues.

The rearrangement links TRBV30 to TRBJ2-7; tentative D call: TRBD2 (7 bases). V shed 0 bases and J shed 6 bases, with 12 bases lying between them. The germline V gene encodes CDR1 GTSNPN and CDR2 SVGIG (reference sequence). CDR3 length: 13 residues. As DNA, the CDR3 is TGTGCCTGGAGTGTACAGGGAGGGAGCGAGCAGTACTTC. It is translated as CAWSVQGGSEQYF.

On this clone itself: The same CDR3 also results from other DNA sequences found in this sample. J is TRBJ2-7 and V is TRBV4-1, with 9 positions matching TRBD1. This CDR3 spans 15 amino acids. Per germline, CDR1 MGHRA and CDR2 YSYEKL. The J segment lost 3 bases and the V segment lost 1 base, leaving 4 bases of the junction unmatched. In nucleotides, the CDR3 is TGCGCCAGCAGCCAAGGGGACAGGGCTAACTACGAGCAGTACTTC. The encoded protein is CASSQGDRANYEQYF.